The clone carrying this T cell receptor (beta chain) was counted a few times. One entry per CDR3 protein results from TCRdb running MiXCR on the reads. This repertoire shows 850 to 1,200 distinct CDR3 sequences, about 80% found once; its top ten account for 12%. This sample was included in a study of regulatory T cells in long-lasting Graves disease. The TCR library was made from RNA that had been extracted from PBMCs in TRIzol. CDR3 length equals 12 residues. Trimming removed 3 bases at V and 5 bases at J, with 8 bases between. The germline CDR1 and CDR2 sequences are LGHDT and YNNKEL (reference sequence).

The origin of this receptor is a woman aged 35-65 years with Graves disease. The chain employs TRBV3-1 and TRBJ2-7; D may be TRBD1 (5 bases). The starting material was peripheral blood mononuclear cells (PBMCs), obtained with antithyroid drug treatment, in newly diagnosed or persistent Graves disease (not recorded which). CDR3 DNA: TGTGCCAGCAGCCACCCCAGGGACGAGCAGTACTTC. Its translation: CASSHPRDEQYF.